This TCR beta chain was documented in a study of shared clonotypes between healthy human individuals (dated by TCRdb to 2020 to 2021). In the study overall: The cohort comprised a couple of women and a few men aged 18 to 49 years. Between about 0.9 and 10 billion PBMCs per donor were obtained by leukapheresis. For each donor, CD4 naive and CD4 memory were each run on three plates, CD8 naive on two plates, and CD8 memory on one plate. Libraries were prepared and TCR repertoires were sequenced by different laboratories using diverse techniques, in order to increase sequencing depth and limit assay-specific biases. The study deeply sequenced blood TCR repertoires of five healthy adults to estimate repertoire size and the extent of clonotype sharing between individuals.

Study-wide conclusions, independent of this receptor: The genetic and exposure-history diversity represented was limited by the small number of donors. Across a handful of donors, approximately 5% of naive CD4, roughly 3.8% of naive CD8, 2% to 2.5% of memory CD4, and around 0.4% of memory CD8 clonotypes were shared. Clonotypes shared by all four sorted-subset donors showed higher generation probabilities than non-shared clonotypes. Larger estimated clonotype richness was generally found for naive subsets than for memory subsets. Only blood was sampled, and tissue TCR repertoires likely differ from those in blood. Even with the large sequencing depth, rarefaction of the sorted-subset datasets indicated that sequencing was incomplete. Pairwise subsampling indicated that sequencing depth was expected to affect the degree of clonotype sharing among donors.

A note on this clone: Its antigen is not yet known. Nothing much larger sits one base from this clone, and base qualities are not available.

TCR CDR3 regions were amplified from genomic DNA by multiplex PCR using the deep immunoSEQ assay. Extracted genomic DNA from each cell subset was distributed evenly across all wells of several immunoSEQ 96-well plates, and each plate was treated as a replicate. For sorted subsets, each replicate PCR was loaded with approximately 190 ng genomic DNA, equivalent to 25,000 to 35,000 T cell genomes. Purified libraries were quantified with a Qubit 3.0 fluorometer, sized on a Bioanalyzer 2100, and re-quantified with the KAPA Library Quantification kit. Every immunoSEQ 96-well plate was sequenced on a dedicated single-read 150-cycle Illumina NextSeq 550 flow cell. The source study handled its data this way. Because only junctional sequences without quality scores were contained in the immunoSEQ output, filtering matching that applied to full-length reads could not be performed. To assign V/J genes and CDR3, sequences were annotated against IMGT germline references using PyIR, a Python wrapper for IgBLAST v1.9. Reads with weak V/J assignments (E-value above 1e-6), missing CDR3, stop codons, out-of-frame junctions, or ambiguous translated residues were removed. V3J clonotypes were defined as sequences sharing the same inferred V gene, J gene, and CDR3 amino acid sequence. To compute the percentage overlap between repertoires, the number of shared unique clonotypes was divided by the size of the smaller repertoire. Three approaches were used to assess repertoire richness: RTK rarefaction, the Chao1 estimator, and Recon v2.1 estimates of unobserved clonotypes. For all TCRbeta clonotypes obtained by the gDNA method from a few donors, generation probabilities were computed with OLGA. Held by TCRdb, this immuneACCESS table contains in-frame sequences only and omits some clones. Under half of the omission traces to an unresolved V gene where checked; the cause of the rest is unknown. For V, J and clone size, that table is used; D and trimming come from the DNA. The sample includes under 1 million clones, with about 92% observed a single time. The top ten constitute 24% of the sample.

For the CD8 naive samples, CD45RO-negative cells were positively selected for CCR7, yielding a CD45RA+CCR7+ population from which TemRA cells were excluded. Donors were healthy HIV-negative adults with no recently reported acute infections or vaccinations. All donors were Caucasian adults living in Nashville, Tennessee, USA. After blood collection by leukapheresis, PBMCs were isolated using Ficoll-Histopaque density gradient centrifugation and then cryopreserved in the vapor phase of liquid nitrogen. Analytical flow cytometry was used to check the purity and quantity of each magnetically sorted T cell population. From each sorted fraction, genomic DNA was isolated and quantified by UV absorbance on a Nanodrop 2000c. The receptor's source is a man younger than 45 in good health. Sequenced material: naive CD8+ T cells sorted from blood. What the cell subset or site label conveys for this sample: CD45RA+CCR7+.

The CDR3 region has the sequence CRALGYNEQFF. The nucleotides read TGCAGAGCGCTTGGGTACAATGAGCAGTTCTTC. The V gene is TRBV20-1 and the J gene is TRBJ2-1, with the D gene uncertain. Per the germline V gene (reference sequence), DFQATT is the CDR1 and SNEGSKA is the CDR2. The CDR3 sequence holds 11 residues, the cysteine and phenylalanine included. The sequence is cut down to CDR3 DNA, 33 bases in frame from base 1.